The 6 T cell receptor beta chains listed next were all sequenced from one sample in a study of shared clonotypes between healthy human individuals (dated by TCRdb to 2018 to 2021). The method behind the library was the immunoSEQ multiplex PCR assay. TCRdb mirrors the immuneACCESS table, restricted to in-frame sequences. Some clones are absent from its copies; in checked studies, under half trace to an unresolved V gene, and the reason for the others is unknown. Recorded for this sample are around 100,000 clones; 67% of them occurred a single time. The top ten clonotypes cover around 25% of the sample. Sequencing input: memory CD8+ T cells sorted from blood. This sample's cell subset or site label indicates: CD45RO+ cells pooled with CCR7-negative TemRA cells. The receptors were gathered from a woman aged 30 to 39 in good health.

The chain joins TRBV10-2 to TRBJ2-3, with D possibly matching TRBD2 (5 bases). CDR3 size: 16 residues. CDR1 is WSHSY, CDR2 SAAADI, per germline. V was cut by 3 bases and J by 2 bases, with 15 bases left in between. The CDR3 DNA is TGCGCCAGCAGTGAATTTTTGGGAGAACACACAGATACGCAGTATTTT. It yields the protein CASSEFLGEHTDTQYF.

Points on this clone: Other nucleotide sequences in the sample specify the same CDR3. The CDR3 loop is CASSLSGSSYNEQFF. In DNA, the CDR3 is TGTGCCAGCAGCTTGTCGGGGAGCTCCTACAATGAGCAGTTCTTC. The chain joins TRBV5-6 to TRBJ2-1, with D tentatively TRBD2 (5 bases). The germline CDR1 and CDR2 sequences are SGHDT and YYEEEE. Trimming stripped 1 base from V and 0 bases from J, with 8 bases between. This CDR3 region has 15 residues.

This clone was found many times. As DNA, the CDR3 is TGCGCCAGCAGCGCCCTGCAACTCGGGGTGGGCACTGAAGCTTTCTTT. Its protein product is CASSALQLGVGTEAFF. The gene calls are TRBV5-1 and TRBJ1-1; D unclear. Germline lookup yields CDR1 SGHRS and CDR2 YFSETQ. The CDR3 runs to 16 residues. Trimming pared 4 bases from V and 4 bases from J, leaving 20 bases between.

V is TRBV15 and J is TRBJ1-4, with 7 bases that match TRBD1. This CDR3 has 16 residues. Germline CDR1 LNHNV, CDR2 YYDKDF (reference sequence). After removal of 2 bases from V and 5 bases from J, the junction contained 8 bases not matched to a gene. Here the CDR3 reads CATSRITGAVNEKLFF. The DNA for the CDR3 is TGTGCCACCAGCAGAATAACAGGGGCTGTCAATGAAAAACTGTTTTTT.

This clone was observed at least ten times. The rearrangement links TRBV19 to TRBJ2-2; D not resolved. The CDR3 covers 16 residues. V lost 8 bases and J lost 1, with 17 bases in between. CDR1 and CDR2 from the germline V gene are LNHDA and SQIVND (reference sequence). CDR3 residues: CASVYSLTLNTGELFF. The CDR3 nucleotides are TGTGCCAGTGTCTACTCCCTCACACTGAACACCGGGGAGCTGTTTTTT.

This clone was seen only once. This chain's CDR3 is CASSFSDEQYF. Here the CDR3 DNA reads TGTGCCAGCAGCTTTTCTGACGAGCAGTACTTC. The V gene is TRBV7-2, the J gene TRBJ2-7; D uncertain. The V end lost 3 bases, the J end lost 5 bases, and 5 bases lay between the germline ends. The CDR3 is 11 residues long. The germline gives CDR1 SGHTA, CDR2 FQGNSA.